This TCR beta chain derives from a study of blood T cell repertoires in COVID-19. At the level of the study: COVID-19 samples from acute and convalescent phases originated in the United States, Italy and Spain. PBMCs, B-cell-depleted T cells, or T cells provided the cDNA or gDNA that made up the material.

Original handling: Amplified reference gene primers provided the basis for estimating nucleated cell counts. Repertoires were generated with immunoSEQ multiplex PCR, while TCRdb's copy carries only in-frame clones and drops some. V and J calls and clone size are copied from that table; D and trimming were computed from the DNA. The table shows about 68,000 clones, with 70% to 90% occurring only once. The length of the CDR3 is 17 residues. Germline assignment: CDR1 LNHDA and CDR2 SQIVND (reference sequence). V was pared by 6 bases and J by 3 bases, with 23 bases between. This clone was recorded once. This sequence was found in a woman aged 50 to 65 with COVID-19, enrolled during active disease. This chain joins TRBV19 and TRBJ1-2, with no clear D. The source material was peripheral blood. Written as DNA, the CDR3 is TGTGCCAGTAGCAATATTGTTCTACCGCCGGGGTACTATGGCTACACCTTC. It yields the protein CASSNIVLPPGYYGYTF.